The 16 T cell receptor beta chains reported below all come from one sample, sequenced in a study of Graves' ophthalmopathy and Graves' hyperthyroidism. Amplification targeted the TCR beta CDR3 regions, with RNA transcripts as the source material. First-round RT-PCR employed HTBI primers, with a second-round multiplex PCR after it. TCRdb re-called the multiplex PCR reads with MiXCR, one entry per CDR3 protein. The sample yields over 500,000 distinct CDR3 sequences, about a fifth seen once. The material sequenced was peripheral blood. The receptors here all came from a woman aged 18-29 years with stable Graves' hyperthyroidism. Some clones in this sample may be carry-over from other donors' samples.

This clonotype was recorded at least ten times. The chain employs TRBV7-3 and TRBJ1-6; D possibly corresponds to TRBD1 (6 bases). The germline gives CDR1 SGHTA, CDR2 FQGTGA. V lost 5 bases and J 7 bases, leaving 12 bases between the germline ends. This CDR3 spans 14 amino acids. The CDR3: CASSKDSTNSPLHF. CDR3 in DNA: TGTGCCAGCAGCAAGGACAGCACAAATTCACCCCTCCACTTT. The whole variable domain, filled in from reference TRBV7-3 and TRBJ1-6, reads GAGVSQTPSNKVTEKGKYVELRCDPISGHTALYWYRQSLGQGPEFLIYFQGTGAADDSGLPNDRFFAVRPEGSVSTLKIQRTERGDSAVYLCASSKDSTNSPLHFGNGTRLTVT.

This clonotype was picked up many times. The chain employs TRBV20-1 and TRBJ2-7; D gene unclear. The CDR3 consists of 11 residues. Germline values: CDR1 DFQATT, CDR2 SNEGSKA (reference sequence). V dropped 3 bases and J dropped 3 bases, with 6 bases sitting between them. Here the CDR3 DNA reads TGCAGTGCTAGTCCGAACTACGAGCAGTACTTC. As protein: CSASPNYEQYF.

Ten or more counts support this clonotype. The CDR3 loop reads CASSVTGNSPLHF. As DNA, the CDR3 is TGTGCCAGCAGTGTGACAGGGAATTCACCCCTCCACTTT. The chain joins TRBV27 to TRBJ1-6, with 7 nucleotides matching TRBD1. The ends lost 5 bases at V and 7 bases at J; junction bases unmatched: 2. Germline assignment: CDR1 MNHEY and CDR2 SMNVEV (reference sequence). The CDR3 spans 13 residues.

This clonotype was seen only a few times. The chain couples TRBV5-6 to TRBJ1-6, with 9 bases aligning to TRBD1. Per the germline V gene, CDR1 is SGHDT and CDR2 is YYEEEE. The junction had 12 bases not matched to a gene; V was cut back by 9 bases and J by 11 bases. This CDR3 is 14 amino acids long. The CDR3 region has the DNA TGTGCCAACAGGATTGGGGACAGGGAAACACCCCTCCACTTT. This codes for CANRIGDRETPLHF.

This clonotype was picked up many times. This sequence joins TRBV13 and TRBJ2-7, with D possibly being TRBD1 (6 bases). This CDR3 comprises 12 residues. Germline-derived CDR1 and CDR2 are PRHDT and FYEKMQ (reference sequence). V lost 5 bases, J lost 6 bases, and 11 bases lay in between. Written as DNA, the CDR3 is TGTGCCAGCAGCGCTACAGGGCTCGAGCAGTACTTC. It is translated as CASSATGLEQYF. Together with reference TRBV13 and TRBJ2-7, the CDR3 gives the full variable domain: AAGVIQSPRHLIKEKRETATLKCYPIPRHDTVYWYQQGPGQDPQFLISFYEKMQSDKGSIPDRFSAQQFSDYHSELNMSSLELGDSALYFCASSATGLEQYFGPGTRLTVT.

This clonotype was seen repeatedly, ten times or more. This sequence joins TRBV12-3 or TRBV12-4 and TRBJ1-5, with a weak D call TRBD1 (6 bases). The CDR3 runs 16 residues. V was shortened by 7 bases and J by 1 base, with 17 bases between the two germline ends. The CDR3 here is CASTIIWGRSNQPQHF. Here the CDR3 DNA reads TGTGCCAGCACCATCATCTGGGGGCGAAGCAATCAGCCCCAGCATTTT.

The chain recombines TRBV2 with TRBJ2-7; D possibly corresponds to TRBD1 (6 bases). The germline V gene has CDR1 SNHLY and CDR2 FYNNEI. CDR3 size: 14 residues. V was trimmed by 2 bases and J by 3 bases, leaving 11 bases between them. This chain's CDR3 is CASSELGQLYEQYF. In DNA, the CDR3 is TGTGCCAGCAGTGAACTTGGACAGCTCTACGAGCAGTACTTC.

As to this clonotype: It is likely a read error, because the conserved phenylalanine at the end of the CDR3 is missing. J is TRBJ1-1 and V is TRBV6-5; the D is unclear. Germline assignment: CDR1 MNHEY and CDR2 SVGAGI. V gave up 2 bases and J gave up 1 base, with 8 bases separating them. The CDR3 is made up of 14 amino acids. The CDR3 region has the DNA TGTGCCAGCAGTTACACAGATTCGAACACTGAAGCTTTCGTT. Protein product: CASSYTDSNTEAFV.

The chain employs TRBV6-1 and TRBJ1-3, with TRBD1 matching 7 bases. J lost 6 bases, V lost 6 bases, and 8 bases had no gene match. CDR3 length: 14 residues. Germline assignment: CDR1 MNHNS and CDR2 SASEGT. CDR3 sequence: CASSQTGAANTIYF. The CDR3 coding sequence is TGTGCCAGCAGCCAAACAGGGGCCGCAAACACCATATATTTT.

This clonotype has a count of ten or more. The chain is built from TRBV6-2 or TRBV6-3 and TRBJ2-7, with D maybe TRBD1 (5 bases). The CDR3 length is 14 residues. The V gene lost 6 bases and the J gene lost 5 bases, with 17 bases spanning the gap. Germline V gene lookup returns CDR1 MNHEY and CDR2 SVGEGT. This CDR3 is CASSLWTSQNEQYF. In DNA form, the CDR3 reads TGTGCCAGCAGCCTATGGACAAGCCAAAACGAGCAGTACTTC.

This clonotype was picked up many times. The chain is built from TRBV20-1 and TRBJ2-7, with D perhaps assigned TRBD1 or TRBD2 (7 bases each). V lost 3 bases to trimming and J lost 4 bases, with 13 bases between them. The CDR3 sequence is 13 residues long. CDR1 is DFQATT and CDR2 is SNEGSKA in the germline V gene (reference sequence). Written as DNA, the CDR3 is TGCAGTGCTAGGCCCCAGGGGGGGTACGAGCAGTACTTC. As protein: CSARPQGGYEQYF.

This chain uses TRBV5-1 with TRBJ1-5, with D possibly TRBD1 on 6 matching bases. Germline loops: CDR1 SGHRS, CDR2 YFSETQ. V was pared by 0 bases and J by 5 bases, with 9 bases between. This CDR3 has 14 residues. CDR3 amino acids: CASSLEGGHQPQHF. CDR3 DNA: TGCGCCAGCAGCTTGGAGGGGGGGCATCAGCCCCAGCATTTT.

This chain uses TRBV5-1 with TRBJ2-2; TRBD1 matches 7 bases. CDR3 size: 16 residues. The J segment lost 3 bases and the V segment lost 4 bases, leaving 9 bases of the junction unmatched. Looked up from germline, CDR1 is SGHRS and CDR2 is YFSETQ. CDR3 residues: CASSPSGTVYTGELFF. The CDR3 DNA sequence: TGCGCCAGCAGCCCCTCAGGGACAGTCTACACCGGGGAGCTGTTTTTT.

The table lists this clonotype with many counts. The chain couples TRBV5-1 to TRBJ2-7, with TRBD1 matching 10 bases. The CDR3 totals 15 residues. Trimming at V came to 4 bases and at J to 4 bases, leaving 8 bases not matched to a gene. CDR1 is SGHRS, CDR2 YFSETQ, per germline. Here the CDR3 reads CASSGPGQGLYEQYF. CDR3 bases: TGCGCCAGCAGCGGACCGGGACAGGGGCTTTACGAGCAGTACTTC.

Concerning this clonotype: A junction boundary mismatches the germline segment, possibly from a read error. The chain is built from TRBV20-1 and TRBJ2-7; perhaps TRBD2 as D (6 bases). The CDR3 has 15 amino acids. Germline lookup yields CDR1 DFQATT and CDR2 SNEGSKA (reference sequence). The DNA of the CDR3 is TGCAGTGCTAGAGATGCGGGGACGTACTCCTACGAGCAGTGCTTC. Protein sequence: CSARDAGTYSYEQCF.

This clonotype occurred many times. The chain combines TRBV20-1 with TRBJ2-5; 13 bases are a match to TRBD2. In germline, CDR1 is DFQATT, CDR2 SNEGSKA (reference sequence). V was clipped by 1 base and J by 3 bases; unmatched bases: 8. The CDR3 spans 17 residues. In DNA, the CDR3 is TGCAGTGCTAGAGCCCTAGGACTAGCGGGGGCCGAAGAGACCCAGTACTTC. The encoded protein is CSARALGLAGAEETQYF.